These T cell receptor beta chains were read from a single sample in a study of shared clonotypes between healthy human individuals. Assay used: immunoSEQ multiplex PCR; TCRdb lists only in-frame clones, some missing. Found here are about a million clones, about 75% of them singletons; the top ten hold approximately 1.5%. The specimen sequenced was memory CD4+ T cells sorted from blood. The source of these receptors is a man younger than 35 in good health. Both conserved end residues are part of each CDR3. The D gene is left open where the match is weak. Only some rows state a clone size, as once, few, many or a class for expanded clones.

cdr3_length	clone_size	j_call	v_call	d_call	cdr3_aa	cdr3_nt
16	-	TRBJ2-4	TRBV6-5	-	CASSYPAPTGPNIQYF	TGTGCCAGCAGTTACCCCGCCCCCACCGGCCCAAACATTCAGTACTTC
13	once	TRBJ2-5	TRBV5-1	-	CASSPGMAETQYF	TGCGCCAGCAGCCCAGGGATGGCGGAGACCCAGTACTTC
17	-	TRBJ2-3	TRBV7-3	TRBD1	CASSPGRTGSRTDTQYF	TGTGCCAGCAGCCCAGGGCGGACAGGGTCGAGAACAGATACGCAGTATTTT
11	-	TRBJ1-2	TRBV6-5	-	CASTAGSGYTF	TGTGCCAGCACCGCAGGGTCCGGCTACACCTTC
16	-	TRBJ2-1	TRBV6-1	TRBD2	CASSGYEREPYNEQFF	TGTGCCAGCAGTGGGTATGAGCGGGAGCCCTACAATGAGCAGTTCTTC
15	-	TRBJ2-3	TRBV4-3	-	CASSLTSGSTDTQYF	TGCGCCAGCAGCTTAACGAGCGGGAGCACAGATACGCAGTATTTT
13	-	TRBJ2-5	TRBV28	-	CASSFIGIETQYF	TGTGCCAGCAGTTTTATAGGGATCGAGACCCAGTACTTC
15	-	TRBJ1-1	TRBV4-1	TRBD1	CASSHQDRVEAEAFF	TGCGCCAGCAGCCACCAAGACAGGGTTGAGGCTGAAGCTTTCTTT
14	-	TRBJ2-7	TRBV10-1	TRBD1	CASRWTGSSYEQYF	TGCGCCAGCAGATGGACAGGGAGCTCCTACGAGCAGTACTTC
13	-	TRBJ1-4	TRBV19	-	CASNVKTNEKLFF	TGTGCCAGTAACGTGAAGACTAATGAAAAACTGTTTTTT
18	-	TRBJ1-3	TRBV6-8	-	CASSCDQGPRFSGNTIYF	TGTGCCAGCAGTTGTGATCAGGGTCCCAGGTTTTCTGGAAACACCATATATTTT
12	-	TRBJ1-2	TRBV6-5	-	CASTRGDRGYTF	TGTGCCAGCACGAGGGGGGATCGGGGCTACACCTTC
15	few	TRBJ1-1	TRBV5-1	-	CASSLGSGSNTEAFF	TGCGCCAGCAGCTTGGGATCGGGATCTAACACTGAAGCTTTCTTT
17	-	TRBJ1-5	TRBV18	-	CASSPVPGSVPNQPQHF	TGTGCCAGCTCACCAGTGCCAGGGAGTGTACCCAATCAGCCCCAGCATTTT